One and the same sample provided the 24 T cell receptor beta chains below, sequenced in a study of shared clonotypes between healthy human individuals. Generated by immunoSEQ multiplex PCR, the TCRdb table keeps only in-frame clones and is missing some. The sample has some 2.1 million clones, 90% to 95% seen once. Naive CD8 populations comprised CD45RO-negative cells positively selected for CCR7, excluding terminally differentiated effector memory CD45RA+ cells. The source material was naive CD8+ T cells from PBMCs. Receptors were obtained from a man between 18 and 29 years old in good health. Some clones in this sample may be carry-over from other donors' samples.

This chain connects TRBV9 to TRBJ2-6; tentatively, D is TRBD2 (6 bases). CDR1 and CDR2 from the germline V gene are SGDLS and YYNGEE. The CDR3 length is 16 residues. Trimming removed 0 bases from V and 3 bases from J, with 10 bases in between. The CDR3 loop is CASSVVPEGGANVLTF. CDR3 bases: TGTGCCAGCAGCGTAGTCCCGGAGGGTGGGGCCAACGTCCTGACTTTC.

The genes are TRBV15 and TRBJ1-2; TRBD1 agrees at 7 bases. The CDR3 covers 17 residues. The germline V gene encodes CDR1 LNHNV and CDR2 YYDKDF (reference sequence). V shed 5 bases and J 4 bases; nucleotides not matched to a gene: 16. In DNA, the CDR3 is TGTGCCACCAGCTACGACAGGGAAGGGTTGAGTCTCTATGGCTACACCTTC. It encodes CATSYDREGLSLYGYTF.

The chain employs TRBV7-2 and TRBJ2-4; 9 nucleotides agree with TRBD2. Germline CDR1 and CDR2: SGHTA and FQGNSA. The CDR3 sequence is 17 residues long. The V and J ends lost 5 bases and 3 bases, in that order; junction bases with no gene match: 11. The CDR3 reads CASSHDSSGTHKNIQYF. As DNA, the CDR3 is TGTGCCAGCAGCCACGACTCTAGCGGGACCCACAAAAACATTCAGTACTTC.

This sequence joins TRBV5-8 and TRBJ2-1; 12 nucleotides line up with TRBD2. The CDR3 is made up of 14 amino acids. In germline, CDR1 is SGHTS, CDR2 YDEGEE. V gave up 5 bases and J gave up 5 bases; unmatched junction bases: 2. CDR3 sequence (DNA): TGTGCCAGCAGGACTAGCGGGAGAAACAATGAGCAGTTCTTC. Protein product: CASRTSGRNNEQFF.

In this sample, this clone turned up a few times. The chain combines TRBV19 with TRBJ2-7; 11 nucleotides align to TRBD2. The CDR3 runs to 14 residues. V lost 5 bases, J lost 3 bases, and 3 bases stayed unmatched. Germline V lookup: CDR1 LNHDA, CDR2 SQIVND (reference sequence). CDR3 DNA sequence: TGTGCCAGTAGTGGGACTAGCGGAAGCTACGAGCAGTACTTC. Its protein is CASSGTSGSYEQYF.

The genes are TRBV5-5 and TRBJ2-7; TRBD2 aligns across 7 bases. Germline V gene sequence: CDR1 SGHKS, CDR2 YYEKEE (reference sequence). CDR3 length: 16 amino acids. Unmatched junction bases numbered 13, after V lost 4 bases and J lost 3 bases. The CDR3 region has the DNA TGTGCCAGCAGCCCCCGAGGAGGGACTACACTCTACGAGCAGTACTTC. This translates into CASSPRGGTTLYEQYF.

CDR3 amino acids: CASSSSRTARYEQYF. The CDR3 coding sequence is TGTGCCAGCAGCTCCTCCCGGACGGCCCGGTACGAGCAGTACTTC. The rearrangement links TRBV7-9 to TRBJ2-7; no definite D call. Trimming left V 4 bases short and J 4 bases short, with 17 bases between. CDR3 size: 15 residues. Germline lookup yields CDR1 SEHNR and CDR2 FQNEAQ (reference sequence).

The DNA for the CDR3 is TGTGCCAGCAGTGAATTAGGCACCCCTAGCACAGATACGCAGTATTTT. Translating gives CASSELGTPSTDTQYF. V is TRBV25-1 and J is TRBJ2-3; D uncertain. The V gene lost 1 base and the J gene lost 0 bases, with 11 bases spanning the gap. The CDR3 is made up of 16 amino acids. CDR1 MGHDK and CDR2 SYGVNS come from the germline V gene. Full variable domain (missing parts from reference TRBV25-1 and TRBJ2-3): EADIYQTPRYLVIGTGKKITLECSQTMGHDKMYWYQQDPGMELHLIHYSYGVNSTEKGDLSSESTVSRIRTEHFPLTLESARPSHTSQYLCASSELGTPSTDTQYFGPGTRLTVL.

This rearrangement joins TRBV28 to TRBJ2-1; D is perhaps TRBD1 or TRBD2 (5 bases each). Germline CDR1 and CDR2: MDHEN and SYDVKM. This CDR3 contains 14 residues. Trimming pared 6 bases from V and 6 bases from J, leaving 15 bases between. CDR3 bases: TGTGCCAGCAGCCCGGGACCCGCCGGCAATGAGCAGTTCTTC. Its translation is CASSPGPAGNEQFF.

The chain couples TRBV19 to TRBJ1-2; no clear D. CDR1 and CDR2 (germline): LNHDA, SQIVND (reference sequence). The CDR3 has 14 amino acids. V lost 0 bases, J lost 3 bases, and 8 bases lay in between. This CDR3 reads CASSIDFGYYGYTF. The CDR3 coding sequence is TGTGCCAGTAGTATAGACTTCGGCTACTATGGCTACACCTTC.

V usage is TRBV25-1 and J usage is TRBJ2-1, with TRBD1 matching over 10 bases. Unmatched junction bases numbered 14, after V lost 3 bases and J lost 12 bases. There are 16 residues in the CDR3. CDR1 and CDR2 (germline): MGHDK, SYGVNS. The CDR3 nucleotides are TGTGCCAGCAGTGACCTGGACAGGGGGTACCTCGAAGGGCAGTTCTTC. Its protein is CASSDLDRGYLEGQFF. Looking up the rest from reference TRBV25-1 and TRBJ2-1 gives the full variable domain: EADIYQTPRYLVIGTGKKITLECSQTMGHDKMYWYQQDPGMELHLIHYSYGVNSTEKGDLSSESTVSRIRTEHFPLTLESARPSHTSQYLCASSDLDRGYLEGQFFGPGTRLTVL.

This chain connects TRBV7-9 to TRBJ2-7; TRBD2 might be the D (5 bases). Per the germline V gene, CDR1 is SEHNR and CDR2 is FQNEAQ (reference sequence). With 2 bases removed from V and 2 bases from J, the gap between germline ends came to 10 bases. CDR3 length: 14 amino acids. The CDR3 is CASSLFGEPYEQYF. CDR3 sequence (DNA): TGTGCCAGCAGCTTATTCGGGGAACCCTACGAGCAGTACTTC.

As regards this clone: The sample carries other DNA sequences with the same CDR3. This sequence joins TRBV5-6 and TRBJ2-7; 10 nucleotides line up with TRBD1. Unmatched junction bases numbered 3, after V lost 3 bases and J lost 3 bases. The germline CDR1 and CDR2 sequences are SGHDT and YYEEEE. There are 14 residues in the CDR3. CDR3 amino acids: CASSSGTGVYEQYF. The CDR3 nucleotides read TGTGCCAGCAGCTCCGGGACAGGGGTCTACGAGCAGTACTTC.

The genes are TRBV27 and TRBJ1-5; D is undetermined. CDR1 is MNHEY, CDR2 SMNVEV, per germline (reference sequence). With 4 bases removed from V and 3 bases from J, the gap between germline ends came to 10 bases. CDR3 length: 14 amino acids. The CDR3 is CASSYKQTNQPQHF. In nucleotides, the CDR3 is TGTGCCAGCAGTTACAAACAGACCAATCAGCCCCAGCATTTT.

The gene calls are TRBV7-8 and TRBJ2-7, with 13 positions matching TRBD2. V trimming: 1 base; J trimming: 3 bases; junction bases outside the gene matches: 6. The CDR3 runs 17 residues. Germline V gives CDR1 SGHVS, CDR2 FQNEAQ. CDR3 bases: TGTGCCAGCAGCTTAGGAGGACTAGCGGGAGACCGCTACGAGCAGTACTTC. This encodes CASSLGGLAGDRYEQYF.

The CDR3 protein is CASSQGALAGVEYEQYF. The CDR3 DNA is TGTGCCAGCAGCCAAGGGGCACTAGCGGGAGTGGAGTACGAGCAGTACTTC. This chain uses TRBV14 with TRBJ2-7; 11 bases map to TRBD2. Germline CDR1 and CDR2: SGHDN and FVKESK. The CDR3 length is 17 residues. V was pared by 1 base and J by 4 bases, with 9 bases of the junction left unmatched.

This clone was picked up one time. CDR3 DNA: TGTGCCAGCAGCGTCAGCCCCCTTCCCAGCGGGAGGGACAATGAGCAGTTCTTC. Amino acids: CASSVSPLPSGRDNEQFF. V is TRBV9 and J is TRBJ2-1, with 10 bases that match TRBD2. The CDR3 length is 18 residues. After removal of 2 bases from V and 5 bases from J, the junction contained 13 bases not matched to a gene. Germline V gene data show CDR1 as SGDLS and CDR2 as YYNGEE. The full variable domain, with the rest looked up from reference TRBV9 and TRBJ2-1, is DSGVTQTPKHLITATGQRVTLRCSPRSGDLSVYWYQQSLDQGLQFLIQYYNGEERAKGNILERFSAQQFPDLHSELNLSSLELGDSALYFCASSVSPLPSGRDNEQFFGPGTRLTVL.

This clone was counted a single time. The chain is built from TRBV27 and TRBJ2-3; possibly TRBD2 for D (7 bases). The germline V gene encodes CDR1 MNHEY and CDR2 SMNVEV (reference sequence). The V end lost 3 bases, the J end lost 2 bases, and 21 bases lay between the germline ends. There are 18 residues in the CDR3. The CDR3: CASSLVRVRGAVTDTQYF. The CDR3, as DNA: TGTGCCAGCAGTTTGGTTCGTGTACGGGGGGCGGTCACAGATACGCAGTATTTT.

V gene TRBV11-2 combines with J gene TRBJ2-7; D uncertain. The germline CDR1 and CDR2 sequences are SGHAT and FQNNGV. V gave up 5 bases and J gave up 2 bases, with 16 bases separating them. The CDR3 consists of 15 residues. The CDR3 nucleotides are TGTGCCAGCAGCAGATGGGCGAAACCACCCTACGAGCAGTACTTC. Protein product: CASSRWAKPPYEQYF.

The chain recombines TRBV7-8 with TRBJ2-4, with 7 nucleotides matching TRBD2. V dropped 5 bases and J dropped 6; count of bases not matched to a gene: 7. This CDR3 is 14 amino acids long. Germline CDR1 is SGHVS and CDR2 is FQNEAQ. The CDR3 spells CASSTGTGGNIQYF. The DNA for the CDR3 is TGTGCCAGCAGCACCGGGACGGGGGGAAACATTCAGTACTTC.

The chain recombines TRBV7-2 with TRBJ2-2; tentatively, D is TRBD1 or TRBD2 (5 bases each). Germline V gene lookup returns CDR1 SGHTA and CDR2 FQGNSA. V was shortened by 5 bases and J by 2 bases, with 12 bases between the two germline ends. CDR3 size: 15 residues. The CDR3 sequence: CASSTRDGNTGELFF. CDR3 DNA: TGTGCCAGCAGCACCCGGGACGGCAACACCGGGGAGCTGTTTTTT. Looking up the rest from reference TRBV7-2 and TRBJ2-2 gives the full variable domain: GAGVSQSPSNKVTEKGKDVELRCDPISGHTALYWYRQSLGQGLEFLIYFQGNSAPDKSGLPSDRFSAERTGGSVSTLTIQRTQQEDSAVYLCASSTRDGNTGELFFGEGSRLTVL.

The V gene is TRBV29-1, the J gene TRBJ2-1, with 10 nucleotides matching TRBD2. There are 12 residues in the CDR3. Germline V CDR1 and CDR2: SQVTM, ANQGSEA. The junction had 5 bases not matched to a gene; V was cut back by 4 bases and J by 11 bases. Written as DNA, the CDR3 is TGCAGCGTTGTTCTAGCGGGAGCAAAGCAGTTCTTC. Translation: CSVVLAGAKQFF.

For this clone: The sample carries other DNA sequences with the same CDR3. The V call is TRBV27, the J call TRBJ2-7; D may be TRBD1 (6 bases). The germline V and J ends were trimmed by 0 bases and 2 bases, with 11 bases remaining between them. The germline CDR1 and CDR2 sequences are MNHEY and SMNVEV (reference sequence). The CDR3 has 15 amino acids. CDR3 residues: CASSLSRAGAYEQYF. In DNA form, the CDR3 reads TGTGCCAGCAGTTTATCGCGGGCAGGGGCCTACGAGCAGTACTTC.

V and J are TRBV28 and TRBJ2-3; TRBD2 matches at 7 bases. Looked up from germline, CDR1 is MDHEN and CDR2 is SYDVKM. There are 15 residues in the CDR3. The junction had 6 bases not matched to a gene; V was cut back by 3 bases and J by 3 bases. CDR3 nucleotide sequence: TGTGCCAGCAGTTTGGTAGGCGGGAGTACAGATACGCAGTATTTT. Translating gives CASSLVGGSTDTQYF.